This T cell receptor beta chain appears in the sequencing data of a study of T cells after yellow fever vaccination. Whole-study context: Where fractions had low cell numbers, libraries were prepared from them with the SMART-Seq v4 Ultra Low Input RNA kit. Findings of the study overall: Clonotypes shared by both compartments, CD4 and CD8, made up a small share. Once the booster was given, most primary-vaccination clones reappeared, at around 95% for CD4 and roughly 85% for CD8.

V was trimmed by 1 base and J by 5 bases, leaving 14 bases between them. Germline CDR1 and CDR2: MNHEY and SMNVEV (reference sequence). This CDR3 has 16 residues. This clonotype was counted a few times. Its antigen is still unknown. Universal primer sites and UMIs were introduced during 5'RACE template-switching synthesis of TCR cDNA. TCRdb analysed the 5' RACE reads with MiXCR anew, one entry per CDR3 protein. The sample holds roughly 300,000 distinct CDR3 sequences, 6.8% seen once. This receptor was obtained from a young man who received the YFV17D yellow fever vaccine. The V call is TRBV27, the J call TRBJ2-2; D is tentatively TRBD1 or TRBD2 (6 bases each). Here the sequenced sample was PBMCs, taken about 41 days after the first yellow fever vaccination. The CDR3 spells CASSLWGAGETGELFF. The CDR3, as DNA: TGTGCCAGCAGTTTATGGGGGGCAGGGGAAACCGGGGAGCTGTTTTTT.